One T cell receptor beta chain is described in this entry. The antigen is unknown. The source of the sample is a study of human T cells and chemical hapten exposure. Study-wide background: Throughout a study of 20 to 25 weeks, patients underwent weekly scalp administration of diphenylcyclopropenone doses. Broader study findings: No alteration of TCRs above 1 in 1000 frequency was seen with DPC sensitization.

Time point defined: pre-sensitization, week 0. Treatment: therapeutic diphenylcyclopropenone sensitization with weekly scalp DPC. Sequencing started from total RNA isolated from unfractionated whole blood. Germline values: CDR1 KGHSH, CDR2 LQKENI. This CDR3 is built from 15 residues. V lost 3 bases to trimming and J lost 0 bases, with 11 bases between them. TCRdb reprocessed the RACE reads via MiXCR and lists one record per CDR3 protein. The sample yields approximately 50,000 distinct CDR3 sequences, approximately 9.7% seen once. The V call is TRBV18, the J call TRBJ1-1; D may be TRBD1 (6 bases). This receptor was obtained from a woman aged 25 to 39 with alopecia areata. Some clones in this sample may be carry-over from other donors' samples. The specimen was whole blood, collected in connection with sensitization to the hapten diphenylcyclopropenone (DPC). The DNA for the CDR3 is TGTGCCAGCTCACCTAAGACAGGAATGAACACTGAAGCTTTCTTT. Translation: CASSPKTGMNTEAFF.